The 25 T cell receptor beta chains in this list originate from one sample, sequenced in a study of patients and donors after allogeneic stem cell transplantation. In TCRdb, the RT-PCR reads were re-called with MiXCR into one record per CDR3 protein. The sample shows roughly 940,000 distinct CDR3 sequences, approximately 18% of them seen only once. What was sequenced was blood, either unsorted or a sorted T cell fraction (not recorded which). The receptors stem from a human donor who was either an allogeneic HSCT recipient or a stem cell or donor lymphocyte infusion donor (not recorded which). It is not recorded whose cells these are; they may come from a transplant donor.

This clonotype has a handful of counts. The chain carries TRBV6-1 and TRBJ2-3; D is ambiguous. The CDR3 sequence is 15 residues long. Germline values: CDR1 MNHNS, CDR2 SASEGT. V was clipped by 1 base and J by 5 bases, with 13 bases between them. The CDR3 loop is CASSEGLAALDTQYF. DNA for the CDR3: TGTGCCAGCAGTGAAGGGTTGGCCGCGTTAGATACGCAGTATTTT.

The chain employs TRBV29-1 and TRBJ2-3; the match to TRBD1 covers 8 bases. The CDR3 spans 15 residues. Germline trimming cut 4 bases from V and 4 bases from J; bases unmatched to any gene: 10. Germline CDR1 reads SQVTM; CDR2 reads ANQGSEA. In DNA, the CDR3 is TGCAGCGTTGCGGTGGCCAGGGGGCGCTCAGATACGCAGTATTTT. It yields the protein CSVAVARGRSDTQYF.

This clonotype was counted between two and nine times. This sequence joins TRBV6-5 and TRBJ1-1; D unclear. The CDR3 is made up of 15 amino acids. Looked up from germline, CDR1 is MNHEY and CDR2 is SVGAGI. V was cut by 2 bases and J by 1 base, with 11 bases left in between. CDR3: CASSYARAGNTEAFF. CDR3 bases: TGTGCCAGCAGTTACGCTAGGGCGGGGAACACTGAAGCTTTCTTT.

This clonotype appeared many times. The chain joins TRBV3-1 to TRBJ2-2, with no clear D. The CDR3 is 14 residues long. Germline loops: CDR1 LGHDT, CDR2 YNNKEL (reference sequence). The V end was cut by 4 bases, the J end by 4 bases, with 10 bases between. The CDR3 sequence: CASSPLASTGELFF. CDR3 DNA sequence: TGTGCCAGCAGCCCCCTGGCGTCCACCGGGGAGCTGTTTTTT.

The gene calls are TRBV6-2 or TRBV6-3 and TRBJ2-3; tentatively, D is TRBD2 (5 bases). The V gene's germline CDR1 is MNHEY and CDR2 SVGEGT. The CDR3 length is 15 residues. Trimming took off 2 bases at V and 2 bases at J, with 11 bases between the two ends. The CDR3 spells CASSYAASNTDTQYF. For the CDR3, the DNA is TGTGCCAGCAGTTACGCGGCTAGCAACACAGATACGCAGTATTTT.

The table lists this clonotype with a few counts. V and J are TRBV20-1 and TRBJ2-5; no firm D call. V shed 2 bases and J shed 1 base, with 8 bases lying between them. Germline loops: CDR1 DFQATT, CDR2 SNEGSKA (reference sequence). The CDR3 loop spans 13 amino acids. The CDR3 reads CSARWQTQETQYF. The CDR3 nucleotides are TGCAGTGCTAGATGGCAGACCCAAGAGACCCAGTACTTC.

This clonotype was seen a handful of times. The chain combines TRBV11-1 with TRBJ1-6; the match to TRBD1 covers 11 bases. The CDR3 contains 19 residues. Germline trimming cut 3 bases from V and 0 bases from J; bases unmatched to any gene: 7. The V gene's germline CDR1 is SGHAT and CDR2 FQDESV (reference sequence). The CDR3 DNA reads as TGTGCCAGCAGCTTGTCCCGGGACAGGGGGAGCTCCTATAATTCACCCCTCCACTTT. It specifies CASSLSRDRGSSYNSPLHF. Based on the CDR3 plus reference TRBV11-1 and TRBJ1-6, the full variable domain is EAEVAQSPRYKITEKSQAVAFWCDPISGHATLYWYRQILGQGPELLVQFQDESVVDDSQLPKDRFSAERLKGVDSTLKIQPAELGDSAMYLCASSLSRDRGSSYNSPLHFGNGTRLTVT.

The table lists this clonotype with a few counts. V and J are TRBV20-1 and TRBJ2-7; TRBD2 aligns across 8 bases. The V gene end was trimmed by 5 bases and the J gene end by 7 bases; junction bases not matched to a gene: 1. The CDR3 runs 10 residues. Germline lookup yields CDR1 DFQATT and CDR2 SNEGSKA (reference sequence). The chain's CDR3 is CSAGGREQYF. The CDR3, as DNA: TGCAGTGCTGGCGGGAGGGAGCAGTACTTC.

This clonotype was picked up a small number of times. The chain joins TRBV5-1 to TRBJ2-2, with 7 bases identical to TRBD1. The CDR3 sequence is 15 residues long. Germline values: CDR1 SGHRS, CDR2 YFSETQ. J lost 7 bases, V lost 3 bases, and 9 bases had no gene match. DNA of the CDR3: TGCGCCAGCAGCTCAACGACAGGGTTCCACGGGGAGCTGTTTTTT. Protein: CASSSTTGFHGELFF.

In DNA, the CDR3 is TGTGCCAGCAGCCACGGAGCGGAGACCCAGTACTTC. It yields the protein CASSHGAETQYF. The chain joins TRBV3-1 to TRBJ2-5; the D is unclear. Germline assignment: CDR1 LGHDT and CDR2 YNNKEL (reference sequence). V lost 3 bases and J lost 5, with 7 bases in between. The CDR3 runs to 12 residues.

This clonotype has a count of ten or more. The V gene is TRBV29-1, the J gene TRBJ1-1; unclear D gene. This CDR3 is 12 amino acids long. Germline V CDR1 and CDR2: SQVTM, ANQGSEA. V lost 3 bases and J 3 bases, leaving 8 bases between the germline ends. The CDR3 region has the DNA TGCAGCGTTGAGGCGAAGGACACTGAAGCTTTCTTT. Translation gives CSVEAKDTEAFF. The variable domain in full, completed from reference TRBV29-1 and TRBJ1-1, reads SAVISQKPSRDICQRGTSLTIQCQVDSQVTMMFWYRQQPGQSLTLIATANQGSEATYESGFVIDKFPISRPNLTFSTLTVSNMSPEDSSIYLCSVEAKDTEAFFGQGTRLTVV.

This clonotype was seen more than once but under ten times. The V gene is TRBV20-1, the J gene TRBJ2-5, with D possibly being TRBD1 (6 bases). Germline lookup yields CDR1 DFQATT and CDR2 SNEGSKA (reference sequence). The CDR3 covers 13 residues. Trimming stripped 4 bases from V and 4 bases from J, with 13 bases between. The CDR3 region has the DNA TGCAGTGCTACTCGGACAGTAAGAGAGACCCAGTACTTC. Encoded protein: CSATRTVRETQYF.

This clonotype has only a few counts. The gene calls are TRBV6-2 or TRBV6-3 and TRBJ2-5; 12 nucleotides agree with TRBD2. The length of the CDR3 is 18 residues. Per the germline V gene, CDR1 is MNHEY and CDR2 is SVGEGT. V was clipped by 2 bases and J by 0 bases; unmatched bases: 7. CDR3 coding DNA: TGTGCCAGCAGTTACATGCGTCGGACTAGCGGGAACCAAGAGACCCAGTACTTC. Protein product: CASSYMRRTSGNQETQYF.

A few counts support this clonotype. This chain links TRBV28 with TRBJ1-1; D remains ambiguous. V gave up 3 bases and J gave up 7 bases, with 21 bases separating them. From germline, CDR1 is MDHEN and CDR2 SYDVKM. This CDR3 is built from 16 residues. CDR3 protein: CASSFDPTARPSEAFF. The CDR3 nucleotides read TGTGCCAGCAGTTTCGACCCAACTGCCAGACCGAGTGAAGCTTTCTTT. The full variable domain, with the rest looked up from reference TRBV28 and TRBJ1-1, is DVKVTQSSRYLVKRTGEKVFLECVQDMDHENMFWYRQDPGLGLRLIYFSYDVKMKEKGDIPEGYSVSREKKERFSLILESASTNQTSMYLCASSFDPTARPSEAFFGQGTRLTVV.

This chain joins TRBV3-1 and TRBJ2-5; D possibly corresponds to TRBD1 (5 bases). V was shortened by 2 bases and J by 5 bases, with 18 bases between the two germline ends. In germline, CDR1 is LGHDT, CDR2 YNNKEL (reference sequence). The CDR3 length is 16 residues. The CDR3 region is CASSQHKGPGWETQYF. CDR3 in DNA: TGTGCCAGCAGCCAACATAAGGGGCCTGGATGGGAGACCCAGTACTTC.

This clonotype was counted only a few times. The chain employs TRBV29-1 and TRBJ1-1, with D maybe TRBD1 (6 bases). The CDR3 consists of 13 residues. The V end lost 7 bases, the J end lost 3 bases, and 15 bases lay between the germline ends. The germline V gene has CDR1 SQVTM and CDR2 ANQGSEA. The CDR3 spells CSASGHPDTEAFF. The CDR3 region has the DNA TGCAGCGCATCGGGACACCCGGACACTGAAGCTTTCTTT.

The J gene is TRBJ2-3, the V gene TRBV2; 7 positions match TRBD2. V lost 0 bases, J lost 2 bases, and 5 bases stayed unmatched. This CDR3 has 16 amino acids. CDR1 and CDR2 from the germline V gene are SNHLY and FYNNEI. The chain's CDR3 is CASSEASTSVTDTQYF. The CDR3 nucleotides read TGTGCCAGCAGTGAAGCTAGCACTAGCGTCACAGATACGCAGTATTTT.

This clonotype was counted only a few times. At one of its ends the junction is not consistent with the germline gene, which may arise from a read error. J is TRBJ1-1 and V is TRBV10-3, with D possibly TRBD1 on 5 matching bases. CDR1 is ENHRY and CDR2 is SYGVKD in the germline V gene. This CDR3 is built from 12 residues. CDR3 sequence reads: CAISEARGSWGF. Here the CDR3 DNA reads TGTGCCATCAGTGAGGCGAGGGGTTCTTGGGGGTTT.

This clonotype was recorded at least ten times. CDR3 DNA: TGTGCCAGCAGTTTCAGACGGTGCTTCTATGGCTACACCTTC. This translates into CASSFRRCFYGYTF. The V and J genes are TRBV12-3 or TRBV12-4 and TRBJ1-2; D not resolved. The length of the CDR3 is 14 residues. V was trimmed by 3 bases and J by 4 bases, leaving 12 bases between them.

The chain uses TRBV19 and TRBJ2-7; tentatively, D is TRBD2 (5 bases). Trimming stripped 9 bases from V and 2 bases from J, with 17 bases between. This CDR3 has 14 residues. Germline CDR1 reads LNHDA; CDR2 reads SQIVND (reference sequence). The DNA for the CDR3 is TGTGCCAGCGTCGATTCCGGGAACCCCTACGAGCAGTACTTC. It is translated as CASVDSGNPYEQYF.

The chain combines TRBV15 with TRBJ1-6; no definite D call. Germline assignment: CDR1 LNHNV and CDR2 YYDKDF (reference sequence). The CDR3 consists of 13 residues. V was clipped by 5 bases and J by 7 bases, with 9 bases between them. Here the CDR3 reads CATSPKTNSPLHF. CDR3 DNA: TGTGCCACCAGCCCGAAGACCAATTCACCCCTCCACTTT.

This clonotype was seen more than once but under ten times. The chain combines TRBV7-9 with TRBJ1-2, with a weak D call TRBD1 (6 bases). V lost 5 bases, J lost 3 bases, and 10 bases lay in between. Per the germline V gene, CDR1 is SEHNR and CDR2 is FQNEAQ (reference sequence). The CDR3 extends over 13 amino acids. This CDR3 reads CASSNREHYGYTF. The CDR3 bases are TGTGCCAGCAGCAACAGGGAACACTATGGCTACACCTTC.

The table lists this clonotype with a few counts. The gene calls are TRBV5-1 and TRBJ1-6, with D possibly matching TRBD1 (5 bases). V was clipped by 3 bases and J by 7 bases, with 14 bases between them. The CDR3 contains 15 residues. Germline V gene lookup returns CDR1 SGHRS and CDR2 YFSETQ. CDR3 DNA: TGCGCCAGCAGCTCGGGGACGGTTCACAATTCACCCCTCCACTTT. It is translated as CASSSGTVHNSPLHF.

This clonotype has more than one count but fewer than ten. The chain is built from TRBV2 and TRBJ1-1; D unresolved. The CDR3 consists of 13 residues. Trimming shortened V by 8 bases and J by 2 bases, and 12 bases separated the two germline ends. Germline lookup yields CDR1 SNHLY and CDR2 FYNNEI. The DNA for the CDR3 is TGTGCCAGCGGCGGCCGGACCAACACTGAAGCTTTCTTT. Protein sequence: CASGGRTNTEAFF.

This chain connects TRBV6-1 to TRBJ2-3, with a tentative D call TRBD2 (6 bases). The CDR3 is 13 residues long. The ends were cut back, 10 bases at V and 6 bases at J, with 17 bases in the middle. Germline CDR1 reads MNHNS; CDR2 reads SASEGT. CDR3 protein: CATSGSRWDTQYF. CDR3 DNA sequence: TGTGCCACGAGCGGGTCCCGATGGGATACGCAGTATTTT.